This T cell receptor beta chain was identified in a study of PD-1 blockade in classical Hodgkin lymphoma. TCRdb keeps only in-frame clones here, not all; method: immunoSEQ multiplex PCR. This sample yields around 92,000 clones, of which 83% are seen a single time; approximately 15% belongs to the top ten. The CDR3 loop spans 15 amino acids. Per germline, CDR1 SGHTA and CDR2 FQGNSA. J lost 2 bases, V lost 5 bases, and 6 bases had no gene match. Noted time point: cycle 4 day 1 (C4D1), after less than 7 weeks of nivolumab. Every one of the patients relapsed after autologous stem cell transplantation (brentuximab vedotin exposure was variable).

This receptor was taken from a human donor with classical Hodgkin lymphoma. This sample comprised peripheral blood mononuclear cells (PBMCs), obtained before the fourth cycle of nivolumab. The V call is TRBV7-2, the J call TRBJ1-5; 7 positions agree with TRBD1. The CDR3 reads CASSPRTGGNQPQHF. The CDR3 DNA reads TGTGCCAGCAGCCCGAGGACAGGCGGCAATCAGCCCCAGCATTTT.